A single sample is the source of the 24 T cell receptor beta chains below, sequenced in a study of blood T cell repertoires in COVID-19. Only in-frame clones appear in the TCRdb table, and some are missing; sequencing was by immunoSEQ multiplex PCR. Seen here are a few hundred thousand clones, about 89% observed once, and the top ten hold roughly 6.5%. Sample: peripheral blood. Every receptor here comes from a man between 18 and 35 years old who had recovered from COVID-19.

This chain joins TRBV15 and TRBJ1-1; 8 nucleotides line up with TRBD1. V trimming: 0 bases; J trimming: 4 bases; junction bases outside the gene matches: 1. The CDR3 consists of 14 residues. Germline CDR1 is LNHNV and CDR2 is YYDKDF (reference sequence). The DNA of the CDR3 is TGTGCCACCAGCAGAGATGACAGGGGCACTGAAGCTTTCTTT. This gives the protein CATSRDDRGTEAFF.

This clone occurred once. The chain carries TRBV27 and TRBJ1-2; D may be TRBD1 (6 bases). Looked up from germline, CDR1 is MNHEY and CDR2 is SMNVEV (reference sequence). The V end was cut by 4 bases, the J end by 2 bases, with 14 bases between. The CDR3 loop spans 15 amino acids. This CDR3 is CASSSGSGVNYGYTF. The CDR3 DNA follows: TGTGCCAGCAGTTCCGGATCAGGGGTAAACTATGGCTACACCTTC.

This clone appeared a single time. The V call is TRBV19, the J call TRBJ1-1, with D perhaps TRBD1 (6 bases). The CDR3 extends over 15 amino acids. V was trimmed by 7 bases and J by 2 bases, leaving 17 bases between them. Per the germline V gene, CDR1 is LNHDA and CDR2 is SQIVND (reference sequence). CDR3 loop: CASTILAGANTEAFF. In DNA form, the CDR3 reads TGTGCCAGTACCATACTGGCAGGGGCAAACACTGAAGCTTTCTTT.

The chain couples TRBV19 to TRBJ2-3, with 9 bases lining up with TRBD2. Germline V lookup: CDR1 LNHDA, CDR2 SQIVND (reference sequence). The CDR3 runs 15 residues. V lost 5 bases to trimming and J lost 4 bases; unmatched junction nucleotides: 7. The CDR3 DNA reads TGTGCCAGTAGTCCGTTAGCGGGAGACTCAGATACGCAGTATTTT. Translating gives CASSPLAGDSDTQYF.

CDR3 coding DNA: TGCGCCAGCAGCATGGAACCGGGACAGGCGTTTCTAGGCTACACCTTC. Amino acid sequence: CASSMEPGQAFLGYTF. The chain employs TRBV5-1 and TRBJ1-2; TRBD1 agrees at 8 bases. In germline, CDR1 is SGHRS, CDR2 YFSETQ. This CDR3 has 16 residues. The V gene end was trimmed by 4 bases and the J gene end by 8 bases; junction bases not matched to a gene: 16.

The chain joins TRBV9 to TRBJ2-5, with D perhaps matching TRBD2 (6 bases). V lost 7 bases and J 7 bases, leaving 20 bases between the germline ends. The CDR3 runs to 14 residues. Germline V gene lookup returns CDR1 SGDLS and CDR2 YYNGEE. In nucleotides, the CDR3 is TGTGCCAGCGGAGGGAACTTCTCCGTCGGGACCCAGTACTTC. It codes for CASGGNFSVGTQYF.

This chain links TRBV9 with TRBJ2-1; 9 bases are a match to TRBD2. The trim removed 4 bases at V and 3 bases at J, leaving 8 bases unmatched. In germline, CDR1 is SGDLS, CDR2 YYNGEE. The CDR3 has 16 residues. The chain's CDR3 is CASSPPQAGGYNEQFF. For the CDR3, the DNA is TGTGCCAGCAGCCCACCCCAAGCGGGAGGCTACAATGAGCAGTTCTTC.

This clone was found once. The chain recombines TRBV29-1 with TRBJ2-3; D ambiguous. Trimming left V 5 bases short and J 7 bases short, with 13 bases between. The CDR3 is 12 residues long. Germline CDR1 reads SQVTM; CDR2 reads ANQGSEA. CDR3 protein: CSVSTYPNTQYF. CDR3 nucleotides: TGCAGCGTTAGTACATATCCAAATACGCAGTATTTT.

The gene calls are TRBV7-9 and TRBJ2-1; the match to TRBD1 covers 7 bases. The CDR3 is made up of 17 amino acids. V was pared by 5 bases and J by 5 bases, with 15 bases of the junction left unmatched. CDR1 is SEHNR and CDR2 is FQNEAQ in the germline V gene (reference sequence). The CDR3 DNA is TGTGCCAGCAGCCCCCTCAGACAGGGATATACCGACAATGAGCAGTTCTTC. This codes for CASSPLRQGYTDNEQFF.

The chain is built from TRBV4-3 and TRBJ1-4, with D hard to call. Looked up from germline, CDR1 is LGHNA and CDR2 is YSLEER. Trimming cost V 4 bases and J 0 bases, with 6 bases left between them. The CDR3 contains 14 residues. CDR3 region: CASSPGSTNEKLFF. CDR3 bases: TGCGCCAGCAGCCCAGGCTCAACTAATGAAAAACTGTTTTTT.

This clone was seen once. V gene TRBV9 combines with J gene TRBJ2-2, with 9 bases identical to TRBD1. J gave up 3 bases and V 1 base, and 7 bases lay outside the gene matches. Germline V gene data show CDR1 as SGDLS and CDR2 as YYNGEE. The CDR3 spans 17 residues. CDR3 DNA sequence: TGTGCCAGCAGCGTAACCCCGGGACAGGGATACACCGGGGAGCTGTTTTTT. It translates to CASSVTPGQGYTGELFF.

This clone was observed a single time. This chain connects TRBV10-3 to TRBJ2-7, with D perhaps matching TRBD1 (6 bases). Trimming pared 4 bases from V and 0 bases from J, leaving 7 bases between. Germline V gives CDR1 ENHRY, CDR2 SYGVKD. The CDR3 sequence is 13 residues long. The CDR3 spells CAISGTDSYEQYF. The CDR3 DNA sequence: TGTGCCATCAGTGGGACAGACTCCTACGAGCAGTACTTC.

V is TRBV6-4 and J is TRBJ2-1; D remains unclear. The length of the CDR3 is 14 residues. Trimming removed 5 bases at V and 0 bases at J, with 8 bases between. Germline V CDR1 and CDR2: MRHNA, SNTAGT. In nucleotides, the CDR3 is TGTGCCAGCAGTCGGGTCTTCTCCTACAATGAGCAGTTCTTC. It translates to CASSRVFSYNEQFF.

The chain combines TRBV27 with TRBJ2-1; TRBD2 is a possible D gene (5 bases). Germline loops: CDR1 MNHEY, CDR2 SMNVEV (reference sequence). V lost 6 bases to trimming and J lost 3 bases, with 12 bases between them. The CDR3 is 14 amino acids. CDR3 protein: CASRRATIYNEQFF. The CDR3 region has the DNA TGTGCCAGCAGGCGGGCCACCATCTACAATGAGCAGTTCTTC.

The V gene is TRBV9, the J gene TRBJ2-1; TRBD2 aligns across 11 bases. Germline V CDR1 and CDR2: SGDLS, YYNGEE. V trimming: 3 bases; J trimming: 4 bases; junction bases outside the gene matches: 9. The CDR3 covers 17 residues. DNA for the CDR3: TGTGCCAGCAGCGCACAAATAGCGGGAGGGCAATACAATGAGCAGTTCTTC. Encoded protein: CASSAQIAGGQYNEQFF.

The chain links TRBV6-5 to TRBJ2-1; possible D gene TRBD2, 6 bases. CDR3 length: 14 residues. V lost 6 bases and J 3 bases, leaving 12 bases between the germline ends. The V gene's germline CDR1 is MNHEY and CDR2 SVGAGI. CDR3 region: CASRLSSVYNEQFF. CDR3 DNA: TGTGCCAGCAGGCTCTCTAGCGTCTACAATGAGCAGTTCTTC.

The chain links TRBV6-1 to TRBJ2-7, with D possibly being TRBD2 (6 bases). The ends were cut back, 0 bases at V and 4 bases at J, with 13 bases in the middle. Germline CDR1 MNHNS, CDR2 SASEGT. The CDR3 has 15 residues. CDR3 residues: CASSEAWRGGYEQYF. Here the CDR3 DNA reads TGTGCCAGCAGTGAAGCGTGGCGGGGTGGGTACGAGCAGTACTTC.

The chain couples TRBV18 to TRBJ1-2; 10 bases line up with TRBD1. The CDR3 has 14 amino acids. Trimming at V came to 0 bases and at J to 5 bases, leaving 0 bases not matched to a gene. The germline gives CDR1 KGHSH, CDR2 LQKENI. The CDR3 protein is CASSPPDRGYGYTF. CDR3 in DNA: TGTGCCAGCTCACCACCGGACAGGGGGTATGGCTACACCTTC.

The rearrangement joins TRBV2 to TRBJ2-1, with TRBD1 as a possible D gene (6 bases). The CDR3 has 13 residues. Germline-derived CDR1 and CDR2 are SNHLY and FYNNEI. Trimming took off 4 bases at V and 6 bases at J, with 10 bases between the two ends. The CDR3 protein is CASSGGTPNEQFF. In DNA, the CDR3 is TGTGCCAGCAGTGGAGGGACACCCAATGAGCAGTTCTTC.

This clone was seen a few times. The rearrangement uses TRBV11-2 and TRBJ2-1; TRBD2 matches 9 bases. V lost 5 bases to trimming and J lost 0 bases; unmatched junction nucleotides: 5. The germline V gene has CDR1 SGHAT and CDR2 FQNNGV. This CDR3 region has 16 residues. This CDR3 reads CASSPLAGSSYNEQFF. The CDR3 nucleotides read TGTGCCAGCAGCCCCCTAGCGGGGAGCTCCTACAATGAGCAGTTCTTC. The variable domain in full, completed from reference TRBV11-2 and TRBJ2-1, reads EAGVAQSPRYKIIEKRQSVAFWCNPISGHATLYWYQQILGQGPKLLIQFQNNGVVDDSQLPKDRFSAERLKGVDSTLKIQPAKLEDSAVYLCASSPLAGSSYNEQFFGPGTRLTVL.

This chain links TRBV7-9 with TRBJ1-4; 7 nucleotides line up with TRBD1. Germline trimming cut 5 bases from V and 8 bases from J; bases unmatched to any gene: 11. The germline CDR1 and CDR2 sequences are SEHNR and FQNEAQ (reference sequence). The CDR3 contains 15 residues. CDR3 in DNA: TGTGCCAGCAGCCAAAGGAGAACAGGGGAAGAAAAACTGTTTTTT. This codes for CASSQRRTGEEKLFF.

The chain employs TRBV6-5 and TRBJ1-2; D remains ambiguous. V was trimmed by 0 bases and J by 5 bases, leaving 13 bases between them. Germline values: CDR1 MNHEY, CDR2 SVGAGI. This CDR3 region has 15 residues. CDR3 nucleotides: TGTGCCAGCAGTTACTCCGCCACCCGGGGTTATGGCTACACCTTC. Its translation is CASSYSATRGYGYTF.

The rearrangement uses TRBV10-3 and TRBJ1-1, with D possibly TRBD1 on 6 matching bases. Trimming cost V 5 bases and J 4 bases, with 14 bases left between them. CDR1 ENHRY and CDR2 SYGVKD come from the germline V gene. This CDR3 comprises 14 residues. Here the CDR3 reads CAISLQGAFTEAFF. The CDR3 DNA is TGTGCCATCAGTCTACAGGGTGCCTTCACTGAAGCTTTCTTT.

This chain joins TRBV2 and TRBJ1-4; a weak D match, TRBD1 (5 bases). The germline V gene has CDR1 SNHLY and CDR2 FYNNEI. The V end was cut by 2 bases, the J end by 7 bases, with 11 bases between. The CDR3 is 14 amino acids. The CDR3 nucleotides are TGTGCCAGCAGTGAACGGGGGGACGGTGAAAAACTGTTTTTT. Residues: CASSERGDGEKLFF.